The clone carrying this T cell receptor beta chain has more than one count but fewer than ten. This sample was included in a study of CD8 T cells in ankylosing spondylitis. TCRdb re-called the 5' RACE reads with MiXCR, one entry per CDR3 protein. The table lists a few hundred thousand distinct CDR3 sequences, about 20% of them singletons. J lost 4 bases, V lost 0 bases, and 8 bases had no gene match. CDR3 length equals 16 residues. Looked up from germline, CDR1 is GTSNPN and CDR2 is SVGIG (reference sequence). The clonotype was recovered from a female donor with ankylosing spondylitis or in good health (not recorded which). V gene TRBV30 combines with J gene TRBJ2-3; TRBD2 matches at 9 bases. The sequencing input was blood, either unsorted or a sorted T cell fraction (not recorded which). The CDR3: CAWSVWSQREADTQYF. The CDR3 DNA sequence: TGTGCCTGGAGTGTTTGGTCTCAGCGGGAGGCAGATACGCAGTATTTT.